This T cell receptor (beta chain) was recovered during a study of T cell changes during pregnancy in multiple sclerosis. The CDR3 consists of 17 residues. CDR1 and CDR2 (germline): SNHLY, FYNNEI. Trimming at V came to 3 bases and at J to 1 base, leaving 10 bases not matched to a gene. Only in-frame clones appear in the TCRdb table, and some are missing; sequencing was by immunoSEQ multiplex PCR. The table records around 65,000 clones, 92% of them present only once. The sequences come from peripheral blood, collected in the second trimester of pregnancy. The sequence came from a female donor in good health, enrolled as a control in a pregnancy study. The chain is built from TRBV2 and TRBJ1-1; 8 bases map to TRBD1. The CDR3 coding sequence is TGTGCCAGCAGTGATTTTCGTGACAGGGGACAGAACACTGAAGCTTTCTTT. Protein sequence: CASSDFRDRGQNTEAFF.